Given below is one TCR beta chain in context. The sample comes from a study of CD8 T cells in ankylosing spondylitis. Library preparation for TCR beta used quantitative 5'-RACE with molecular barcodes. MiXCR was run by TCRdb on the 5' RACE reads, yielding one entry per CDR3 protein. The table has about 260,000 distinct CDR3 sequences, around 20% seen once; the top ten hold roughly 7.4%. Germline CDR1 KGHDR, CDR2 SFDVKD. Trimming took 0 bases from V and 3 from J; bases not matched to a gene: 3. The CDR3 is 16 amino acids. This clonotype originated in a male donor with ankylosing spondylitis or in good health (not recorded which). The sequenced sample was blood, either unsorted or a sorted T cell fraction (not recorded which). The chain employs TRBV24-1 and TRBJ2-3, with TRBD1 matching 9 bases. The CDR3 DNA reads as TGTGCCACCAGTGATTTGCCGGGACAGGGTACAGATACGCAGTATTTT. Its protein is CATSDLPGQGTDTQYF.